This is a list of T cell receptor beta chains from one sample in a study of CD8 T cells in Susac syndrome. TCRdb redid the calling of the immunoSEQ multiplex PCR reads with MiXCR, one entry per CDR3 protein. The sample contains 150,000 to 200,000 distinct CDR3 sequences, approximately 95% of which appear only once. Source material: CD4+ T cells from PBMCs. The receptors stem from a human donor with multiple sclerosis. Each CDR3 is given with its conserved first and last residue. The D gene is left open where the match is weak. The size entry is marked missing in some rows and otherwise reads once, few, many or a size class.

clone_size	v_call	d_call	j_call	cdr3_nt	cdr3_aa
NA	TRBV4-1	TRBD2	TRBJ2-7	TGCGCCAGCAGCCCCTACGGACTAGCTGGAACCGAGCAGTACTTC	CASSPYGLAGTEQYF
NA	TRBV29-1	NA	TRBJ2-2	TGCAGCGTTGAAGAGTCCAGGGCGCGAACCGGGGAGCTGTTTTTT	CSVEESRARTGELFF
once	TRBV27	NA	TRBJ1-3	TGTGCCAGCAGCCCAAACCGATACTCTGGAAACACCATATATTTT	CASSPNRYSGNTIYF
NA	TRBV7-2	TRBD2	TRBJ2-4	TGTGCCAGCAGCTCGACTAGCGGGAGGGCCGGAGCCAAAAACATTCAGTACTTC	CASSSTSGRAGAKNIQYF
NA	TRBV28	TRBD2	TRBJ2-5	TGTGCCAGCAGTTCGGCTAGCGGGGGGCAAGAGACCCAGTACTTC	CASSSASGGQETQYF
NA	TRBV25-1	TRBD1	TRBJ1-5	TGTGCCAGCAGTGAAACGACAGGGTCTAGCAATCAGCCCCAGCATTTT	CASSETTGSSNQPQHF
once	TRBV30	NA	TRBJ1-1	TGTGCCTGGAGTGTACAGGAACAGACTGAAGCTTTCTTT	CAWSVQEQTEAFF
NA	TRBV7-9	NA	TRBJ2-3	TGTGCCAGCTCCACGGGCGGCACAGATACGCAGTATTTT	CASSTGGTDTQYF
NA	TRBV3-1	NA	TRBJ1-5	TGTGCCAGCAGCCACAGCCTGGGGGGAAGCAATCAGCCCCAGCATTTT	CASSHSLGGSNQPQHF
NA	TRBV3-1	NA	TRBJ2-2	TGTGCCAGCAGCCCGTCCGGTGGAAGGGAGCTGTTTTTT	CASSPSGGRELFF
NA	TRBV7-2	TRBD1	TRBJ2-5	TGTGCCAGCAGCCCAGCGGACAGGGGACAAGAGACCCAGTACTTC	CASSPADRGQETQYF
NA	TRBV20-1	TRBD2	TRBJ2-7	TGCAGTGCTAGAGTGCGGGAGGGCTCCTACGAGCAGTACTTC	CSARVREGSYEQYF
NA	TRBV2	NA	TRBJ1-5	TGTGCCAGCAGTGTCCTCGTCAGCGGCAATCAGCCCCAGCATTTT	CASSVLVSGNQPQHF
once	TRBV19	TRBD2	TRBJ2-1	TGTGCCAGTAGTGTTACTAGCGGGAGTGAGCCAGGGCGTGAGCAGTTCTTC	CASSVTSGSEPGREQFF
NA	TRBV12-3/TRBV12-4	TRBD1	TRBJ1-6	TGTGCCAGCAGTATGGGACAGGGAGTATCGCAATCACCCCTCCACTTT	CASSMGQGVSQSPLHF
NA	TRBV20-1	NA	TRBJ2-1	TGCAGTGCTAGAGATATGTCCTACAATGAGCAGTTCTTC	CSARDMSYNEQFF
NA	TRBV9	NA	TRBJ2-5	TGTGCCAGCAGCTTGTCCGGCCAGGAGGGCCAGTACTTC	CASSLSGQEGQYF
once	TRBV29-1	TRBD1	TRBJ1-3	TGCAGCGTTCGGACAGGAAGCATCTCTGGAAACACCATATATTTT	CSVRTGSISGNTIYF
once	TRBV28	TRBD1	TRBJ2-7	TGTGCCAGCACGACAGGGATACTCTACGAGCAGTACTTC	CASTTGILYEQYF
NA	TRBV5-1	NA	TRBJ2-5	TGCGCCAGCAGCGAAGAGGGCTCGCCCCAGTACTTC	CASSEEGSPQYF
NA	TRBV28	NA	TRBJ2-7	TGTGCCAGCAGGGGGGACTTCTCCTACGAGCAGTACTTC	CASRGDFSYEQYF
NA	TRBV11-2	TRBD1	TRBJ2-2	TGTGCCAGCAGCTCCGTTCCGCTCAGGGGGCACACCGGGGAGCTGTTTTTT	CASSSVPLRGHTGELFF
NA	TRBV5-1	NA	TRBJ1-2	TGCGCCAGCAGCGAGCCGGAGTTGAATGGCTACACCTTC	CASSEPELNGYTF
once	TRBV9	NA	TRBJ1-1	TGTGCCAGCAGCGCCAGGGCTGACACTGAAGCTTTCTTT	CASSARADTEAFF
NA	TRBV5-1	TRBD2	TRBJ2-1	TGCGCCAGCAGCCCGGGACTAGCGGGGGGCTCGGGTGAGCAGTTCTTC	CASSPGLAGGSGEQFF
NA	TRBV28	TRBD2	TRBJ2-7	TGTGCCACCGCAGTGGCGGGAGTGCAGTACTTC	CATAVAGVQYF
few	TRBV7-9	TRBD1	TRBJ1-2	TGTGCCAGCAGCTTAGCCGGGACAGGGGCCTATGGCTACACCTTC	CASSLAGTGAYGYTF
few	TRBV3-1	NA	TRBJ2-5	TGTGCCAGCAGCCCTTGGGGGTCAGAGACCCAGTACTTC	CASSPWGSETQYF
NA	TRBV12-3/TRBV12-4	NA	TRBJ2-1	TGTGCCAGCACCAAGGGGTCGAGCAATGAGCAGTTCTTC	CASTKGSSNEQFF
once	TRBV20-1	NA	TRBJ2-5	TGCAGTGCTACAGGGGATCTTCAAGAGACCCAGTACTTC	CSATGDLQETQYF
NA	TRBV2	NA	TRBJ1-3	TGTGCCAGCACCCAGGGTACTGGAAACACCATATATTTT	CASTQGTGNTIYF